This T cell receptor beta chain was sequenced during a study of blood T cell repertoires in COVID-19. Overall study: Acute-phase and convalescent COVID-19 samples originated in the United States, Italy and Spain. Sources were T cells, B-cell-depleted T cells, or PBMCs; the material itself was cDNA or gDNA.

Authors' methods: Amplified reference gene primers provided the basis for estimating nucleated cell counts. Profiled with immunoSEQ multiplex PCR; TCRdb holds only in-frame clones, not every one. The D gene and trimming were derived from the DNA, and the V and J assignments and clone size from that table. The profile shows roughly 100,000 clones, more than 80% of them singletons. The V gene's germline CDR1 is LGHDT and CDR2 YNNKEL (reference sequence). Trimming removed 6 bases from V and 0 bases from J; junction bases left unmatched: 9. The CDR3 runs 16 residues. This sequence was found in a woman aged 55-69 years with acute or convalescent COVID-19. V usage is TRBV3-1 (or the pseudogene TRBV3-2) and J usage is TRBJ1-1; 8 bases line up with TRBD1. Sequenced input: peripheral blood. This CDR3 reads CASSKTGASMNTEAFF. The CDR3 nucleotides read TGTGCCAGCAGTAAGACAGGGGCGTCCATGAACACTGAAGCTTTCTTT.